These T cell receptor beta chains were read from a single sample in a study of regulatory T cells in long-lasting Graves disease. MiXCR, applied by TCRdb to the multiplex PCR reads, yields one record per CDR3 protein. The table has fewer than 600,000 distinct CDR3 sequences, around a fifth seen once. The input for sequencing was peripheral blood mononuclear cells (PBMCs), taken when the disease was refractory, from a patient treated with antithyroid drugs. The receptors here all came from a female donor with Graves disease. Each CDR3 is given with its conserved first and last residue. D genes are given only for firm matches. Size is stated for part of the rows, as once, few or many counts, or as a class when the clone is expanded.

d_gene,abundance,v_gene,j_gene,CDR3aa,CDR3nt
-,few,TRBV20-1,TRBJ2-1,CSARDFSYNEQFF,TGCAGTGCCAGGGACTTCTCCTACAATGAGCAGTTCTTC
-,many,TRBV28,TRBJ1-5,CASQGYYSNQPQHF,TGTGCCAGCCAAGGTTATTATAGCAATCAGCCCCAGCATTTT
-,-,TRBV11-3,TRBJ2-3,CASSLVLVTDTQYF,TGTGCCAGCAGCTTAGTCTTGGTCACAGATACGCAGTATTTT
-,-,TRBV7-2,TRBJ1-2,CASQPSDLNYGYTF,TGTGCCAGCCAGCCGTCGGATCTTAACTATGGCTACACCTTC
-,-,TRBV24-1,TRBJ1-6,CATSDATNSPLRF,TGTGCCACCAGTGATGCGACTAATTCACCCCTCCGCTTT
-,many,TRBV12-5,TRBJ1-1,CASGLVTGVNTEAFF,TGTGCTAGTGGTTTGGTAACTGGAGTGAACACTGAAGCTTTCTTT
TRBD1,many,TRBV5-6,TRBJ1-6,CASSLGQGTHSPLHF,TGTGCCAGCAGCTTGGGACAGGGGACCCATTCACCCCTCCACTTT
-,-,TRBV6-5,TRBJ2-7,CASSYSEAALYEQYF,TGTGCCAGCAGTTACTCCGAGGCAGCGTTATACGAGCAGTACTTC
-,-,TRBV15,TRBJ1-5,CATSRERGYQPQHF,TGTGCCACCAGCAGAGAGCGGGGCTATCAGCCCCAGCATTTT
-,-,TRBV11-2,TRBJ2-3,CASSSGTAGTDTQYF,TGTGCCAGCAGCTCCGGGACGGCCGGCACAGATACGCAGTATTTT
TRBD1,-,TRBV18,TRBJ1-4,CASSPRGGDNEKLFF,TGTGCCAGCTCCCCCCGAGGGGGCGATAATGAAAAACTGTTTTTT
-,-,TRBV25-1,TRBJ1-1,CASSGTGRGGSTFF,TGTGCCAGCAGTGGGACCGGACGAGGGGGGTCAACTTTCTTT
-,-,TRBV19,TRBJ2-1,CASSIVSPAAPSDEQFF,TGTGCCAGTAGTATAGTTTCCCCCGCCGCCCCTTCCGATGAGCAGTTCTTC
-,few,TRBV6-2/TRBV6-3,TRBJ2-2,CASSYRRDLTKSEELFF,TGTGCCAGCAGTTATCGAAGGGATCTAACCAAATCGGAGGAGCTGTTTTTT
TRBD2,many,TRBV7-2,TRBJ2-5,CASSTSGSQETQYF,TGTGCCAGCAGCACTAGCGGGTCCCAGGAGACCCAGTACTTC
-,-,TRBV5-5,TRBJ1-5,CASSVSGTNNQPQHF,TGTGCCAGCAGCGTCAGCGGGACAAACAATCAGCCCCAGCATTTT
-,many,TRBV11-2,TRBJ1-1,CASSLVSVPEAFF,TGTGCCAGCAGCTTAGTGTCAGTCCCTGAAGCTTTCTTT
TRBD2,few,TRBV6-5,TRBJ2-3,CASSYSTPGGDTQYF,TGTGCCAGCAGTTACTCCACTCCGGGGGGAGATACGCAGTATTTT
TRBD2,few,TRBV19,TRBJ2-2,CASRGEREFGTGELFF,TGTGCCAGTAGGGGAGAGCGGGAGTTTGGAACCGGGGAGCTGTTTTTT
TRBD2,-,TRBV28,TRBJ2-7,CASSDPGGHEQYF,TGTGCCAGCAGTGACCCGGGAGGCCACGAGCAGTACTTC
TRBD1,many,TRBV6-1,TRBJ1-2,CASSPRGQAVRYTF,TGTGCCAGCAGCCCAAGGGGGCAGGCAGTCCGCTACACCTTC
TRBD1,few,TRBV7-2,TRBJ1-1,CASSPFVGTGDTEAFF,TGTGCCAGCAGCCCCTTCGTAGGGACAGGGGATACTGAAGCTTTCTTT
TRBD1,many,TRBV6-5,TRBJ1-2,CASSYSTGAGYGYTF,TGTGCCAGCAGTTACTCGACAGGGGCGGGCTATGGCTACACCTTC
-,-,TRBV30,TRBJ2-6,CAWSLGDSGANVLTF,TGTGCCTGGAGTCTCGGCGACTCTGGGGCCAACGTCCTGACTTTC
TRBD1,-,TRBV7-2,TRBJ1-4,CASSRVPQGAKNEKLFF,TGTGCCAGCAGCCGAGTCCCGCAGGGGGCTAAAAATGAAAAACTGTTTTTT
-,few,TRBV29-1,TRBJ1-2,CSSWGEGYTF,TGCAGCTCTTGGGGTGAAGGCTACACCTTC
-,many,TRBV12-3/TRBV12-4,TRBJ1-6,CASSPPGPTSLHF,TGTGCCAGCAGTCCCCCGGGACCGACAAGCCTCCACTTT
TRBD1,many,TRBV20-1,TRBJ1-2,CSASRGTDYGYTF,TGCAGTGCTAGTCGCGGGACAGACTATGGCTACACCTTC
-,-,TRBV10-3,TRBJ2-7,CAIIGQRGEQYF,TGTGCCATCATCGGCCAAAGAGGGGAGCAGTACTTC
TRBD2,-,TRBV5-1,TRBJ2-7,CASSPLRGGDYEQYF,TGCGCCAGCAGCCCGCTGAGGGGAGGGGACTACGAGCAGTACTTC
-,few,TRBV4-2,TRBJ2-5,CASSQTGLQGETQYF,TGTGCCAGCAGCCAAACCGGACTTCAAGGGGAGACCCAGTACTTC
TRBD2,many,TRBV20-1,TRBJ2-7,CSARDLVAGPYEQYF,TGCAGTGCTAGAGATCTGGTAGCGGGACCCTACGAGCAGTACTTC
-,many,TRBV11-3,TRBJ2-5,CASSLGATSETQYF,TGTGCCAGCAGCTTAGGGGCTACTTCTGAGACCCAGTACTTC
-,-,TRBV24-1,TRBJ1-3,CATSRGSGSGNTIYF,TGTGCCACCAGCCGGGGCAGCGGCTCTGGAAACACCATATATTTT
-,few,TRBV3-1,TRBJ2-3,CASSLGSVRADTQYF,TGTGCCAGCAGTCTGGGAAGCGTCAGGGCAGATACGCAGTATTTT
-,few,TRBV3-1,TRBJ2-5,CASSTQSETQYF,TGTGCCAGCAGCACCCAGAGCGAGACCCAGTACTTC
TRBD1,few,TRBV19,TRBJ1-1,CASSMGTGGVTEAFF,TGTGCCAGTAGTATGGGGACAGGGGGTGTAACTGAAGCTTTCTTT
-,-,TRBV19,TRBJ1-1,CASKDRFLNTEAFF,TGTGCCAGTAAGGATCGATTCTTGAACACTGAAGCTTTCTTT
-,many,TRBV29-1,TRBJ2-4,CSVEDGGGNIQYF,TGCAGCGTTGAAGATGGGGGTGGAAACATTCAGTACTTC
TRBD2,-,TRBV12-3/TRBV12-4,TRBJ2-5,CASSPLAGGRIQYF,TGTGCCAGCAGTCCCTTGGCGGGGGGTCGAATCCAGTACTTC
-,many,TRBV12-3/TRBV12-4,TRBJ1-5,CASSLGIWVGPNQPQHF,TGTGCCAGCAGTTTGGGAATCTGGGTAGGACCGAATCAGCCCCAGCATTTT
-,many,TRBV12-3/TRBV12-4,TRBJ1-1,CASSLGVGVEAFF,TGTGCCAGCAGTTTGGGAGTTGGGGTCGAAGCTTTCTTT
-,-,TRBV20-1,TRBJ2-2,CSAFYYRGLRGTGELFF,TGCAGTGCTTTTTACTACAGGGGACTGCGGGGAACCGGGGAGCTGTTTTTT
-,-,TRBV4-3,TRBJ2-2,CASSQDGTNTGELFF,TGCGCCAGCAGCCAAGATGGCACAAACACCGGGGAGCTGTTTTTT
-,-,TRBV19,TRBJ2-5,CASSIGTGIVRQETQYF,TGTGCCAGTAGTATTGGAACAGGGATAGTGCGTCAAGAGACCCAGTACTTC
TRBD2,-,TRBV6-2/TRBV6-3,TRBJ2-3,CASGTSGRAGTDTQYF,TGTGCCTCCGGGACTAGCGGGAGGGCGGGCACAGATACGCAGTATTTT
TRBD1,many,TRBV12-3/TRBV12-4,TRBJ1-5,CASSGGTGGNQPQHF,TGTGCCAGCAGTGGGGGGACAGGGGGCAATCAGCCCCAGCATTTT
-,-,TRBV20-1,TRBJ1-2,CSDSTEGYTF,TGCAGTGACTCGACAGAAGGCTACACCTTC
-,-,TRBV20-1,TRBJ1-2,CSASDTRPSNYGYTF,TGCAGTGCTAGTGATACCAGGCCGTCGAACTATGGCTACACCTTC
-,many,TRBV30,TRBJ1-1,CAWSGENTEAFF,TGTGCCTGGAGCGGGGAGAACACTGAAGCTTTCTTT
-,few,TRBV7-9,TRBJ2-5,CASREVSETQYF,TGTGCCAGCAGGGAAGTCTCGGAGACCCAGTACTTC
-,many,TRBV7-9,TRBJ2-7,CASSPGGNSYEQYF,TGTGCCAGCAGCCCAGGCGGGAACTCCTACGAGCAGTACTTC
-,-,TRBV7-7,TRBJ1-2,CASSGLFRPRGRYTF,TGTGCTAGCAGCGGTTTATTCCGGCCAAGGGGCCGCTACACCTTC
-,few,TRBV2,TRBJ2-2,CASTLRTSNTGELFF,TGTGCCAGCACCCTCCGGACTTCGAACACCGGGGAGCTGTTTTTT
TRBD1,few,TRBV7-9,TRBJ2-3,CASSRSGTGITDTQYF,TGTGCCAGCAGCCGATCCGGGACAGGGATCACAGATACGCAGTATTTT
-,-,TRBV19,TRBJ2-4,CASSPMTQYLGASNIQYF,TGTGCCAGTAGTCCCATGACTCAGTATCTCGGGGCCTCCAACATTCAGTACTTC
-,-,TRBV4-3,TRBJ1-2,CASSQDGKTAHGYTF,TGCGCCAGCAGCCAAGATGGGAAGACAGCTCATGGCTACACCTTC
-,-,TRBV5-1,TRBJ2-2,CASSEAGSSGELFF,TGCGCCAGCAGTGAGGCGGGGTCGAGCGGGGAGCTGTTTTTT
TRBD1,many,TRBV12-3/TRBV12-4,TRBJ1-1,CASSPGTANTEAFF,TGTGCCAGCAGCCCTGGGACAGCTAACACTGAAGCTTTCTTT
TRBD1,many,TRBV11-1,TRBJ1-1,CASSRADRGGSTEAFF,TGTGCCAGCAGTCGCGCCGACAGGGGAGGAAGCACTGAAGCTTTCTTT